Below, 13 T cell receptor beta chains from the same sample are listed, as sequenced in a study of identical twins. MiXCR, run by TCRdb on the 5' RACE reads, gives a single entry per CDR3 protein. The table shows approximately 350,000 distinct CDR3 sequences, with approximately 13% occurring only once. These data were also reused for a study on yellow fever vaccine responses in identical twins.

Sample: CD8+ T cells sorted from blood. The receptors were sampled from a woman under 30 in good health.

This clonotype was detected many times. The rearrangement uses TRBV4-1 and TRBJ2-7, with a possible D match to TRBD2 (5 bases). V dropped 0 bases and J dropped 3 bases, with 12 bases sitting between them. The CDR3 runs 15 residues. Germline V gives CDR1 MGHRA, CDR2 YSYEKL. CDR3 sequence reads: CASSQDLAGYYEQYF. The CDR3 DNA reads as TGCGCCAGCAGCCAAGATTTGGCGGGTTACTACGAGCAGTACTTC.

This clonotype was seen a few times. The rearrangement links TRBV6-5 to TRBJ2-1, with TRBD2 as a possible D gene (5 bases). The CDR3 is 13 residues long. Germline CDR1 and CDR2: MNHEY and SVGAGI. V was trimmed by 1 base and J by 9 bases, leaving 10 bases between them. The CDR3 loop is CASSYLAFGEQFF. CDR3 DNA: TGTGCCAGCAGTTACTTAGCGTTTGGTGAGCAGTTCTTC.

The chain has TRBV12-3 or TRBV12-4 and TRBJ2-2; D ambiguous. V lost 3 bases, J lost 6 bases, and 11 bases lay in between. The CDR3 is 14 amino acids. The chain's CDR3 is CASSFGGLAGELFF. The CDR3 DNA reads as TGTGCCAGCAGTTTTGGTGGTTTGGCCGGGGAGCTGTTTTTT.

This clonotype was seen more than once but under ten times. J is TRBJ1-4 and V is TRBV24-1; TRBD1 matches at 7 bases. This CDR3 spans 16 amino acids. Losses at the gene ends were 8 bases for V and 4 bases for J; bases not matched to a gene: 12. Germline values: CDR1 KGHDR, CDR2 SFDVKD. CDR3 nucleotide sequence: TGTGCCACCACCTGGGATGGACAGGTCGTTAATGAAAAACTGTTTTTT. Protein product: CATTWDGQVVNEKLFF.

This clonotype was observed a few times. The CDR3 region is CASSPLFTSGELFF. CDR3 in DNA: TGTGCCAGCAGCCCCCTGTTTACTTCTGGGGAGCTGTTTTTT. The chain couples TRBV7-8 to TRBJ2-2, with D uncertain. The V end was cut by 5 bases, the J end by 8 bases, with 15 bases between. The V gene's germline CDR1 is SGHVS and CDR2 FQNEAQ. CDR3 length equals 14 residues.

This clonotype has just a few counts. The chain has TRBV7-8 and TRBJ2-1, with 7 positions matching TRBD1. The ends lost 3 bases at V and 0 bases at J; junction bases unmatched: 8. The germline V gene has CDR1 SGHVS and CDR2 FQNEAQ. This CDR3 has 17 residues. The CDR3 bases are TGTGCCAGCAGCTTCCTGGACAGGCTGAGCTCCTACAATGAGCAGTTCTTC. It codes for CASSFLDRLSSYNEQFF.

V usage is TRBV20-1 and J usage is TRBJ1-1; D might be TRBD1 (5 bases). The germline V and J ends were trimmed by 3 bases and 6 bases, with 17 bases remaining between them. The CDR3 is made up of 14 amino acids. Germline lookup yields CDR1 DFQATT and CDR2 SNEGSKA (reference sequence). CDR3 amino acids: CSARSLRGYAEAFF. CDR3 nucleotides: TGCAGTGCTAGGAGTCTTCGGGGGTACGCTGAAGCTTTCTTT.

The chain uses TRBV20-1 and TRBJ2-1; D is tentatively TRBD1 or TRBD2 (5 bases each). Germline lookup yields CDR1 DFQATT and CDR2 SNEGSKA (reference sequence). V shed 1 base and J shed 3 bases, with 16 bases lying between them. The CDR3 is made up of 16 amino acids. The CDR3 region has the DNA TGCAGTGCTAGAGTTCCGGGTGTGGGGGACTACAATGAGCAGTTCTTC. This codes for CSARVPGVGDYNEQFF.

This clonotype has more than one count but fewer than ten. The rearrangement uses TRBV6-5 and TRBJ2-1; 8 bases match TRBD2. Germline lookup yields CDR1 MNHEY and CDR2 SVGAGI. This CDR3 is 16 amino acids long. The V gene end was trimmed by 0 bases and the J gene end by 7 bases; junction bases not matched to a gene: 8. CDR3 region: CASSYSGSGTGNEQFF. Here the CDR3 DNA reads TGTGCCAGCAGTTACTCGGGTAGCGGGACTGGGAATGAGCAGTTCTTC.

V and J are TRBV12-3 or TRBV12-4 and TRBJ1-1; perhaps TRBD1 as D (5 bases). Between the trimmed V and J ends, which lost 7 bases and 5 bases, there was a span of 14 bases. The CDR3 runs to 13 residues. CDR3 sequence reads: CASTLSGNTEAFF. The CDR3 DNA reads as TGTGCCAGCACTCTATCAGGGAATACTGAAGCTTTCTTT.

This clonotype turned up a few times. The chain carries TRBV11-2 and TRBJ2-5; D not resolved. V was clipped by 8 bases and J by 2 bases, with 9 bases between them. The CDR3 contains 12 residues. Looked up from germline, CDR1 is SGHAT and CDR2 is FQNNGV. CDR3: CASRLGQETQYF. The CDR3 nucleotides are TGTGCCAGCCGTTTAGGGCAAGAGACCCAGTACTTC.

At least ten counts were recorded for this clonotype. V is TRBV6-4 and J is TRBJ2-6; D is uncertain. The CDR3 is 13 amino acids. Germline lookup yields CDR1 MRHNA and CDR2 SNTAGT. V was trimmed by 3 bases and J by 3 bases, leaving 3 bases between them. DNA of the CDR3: TGTGCCAGCAGTGAAGGTGGGGCCAACGTCCTGACTTTC. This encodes CASSEGGANVLTF.

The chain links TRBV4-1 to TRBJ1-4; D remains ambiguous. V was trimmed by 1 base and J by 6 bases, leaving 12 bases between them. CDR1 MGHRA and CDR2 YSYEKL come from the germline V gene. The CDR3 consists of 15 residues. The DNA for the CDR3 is TGCGCCAGCAGCCAAGGGATTAACTGGGATGAAAAACTGTTTTTT. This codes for CASSQGINWDEKLFF.